This TCR beta chain was sequenced during a study of T-cell memory formation after mild COVID-19. Study overall: Most TCR clusters belonged to a single donor. General study points: Nothing confirmed that second-wave clones peaking on day 37 were specific for SARS-CoV-2. Day 15 to 85 contracting clones showed balanced CD4/CD8; day 15 to 37 expanders favored CD4+.

Using constant-segment primers, 5'RACE produced TCR alpha and TCR beta cDNA libraries carrying sample barcodes and UMIs. TCRdb fed the 5' RACE reads into MiXCR, producing one record per CDR3 protein. The data contain 500,000 to 550,000 distinct CDR3 sequences, 20% of them singletons. Germline lookup yields CDR1 SGHRS and CDR2 YFSETQ. There are 15 residues in the CDR3. A remark on this clonotype: As yet, its antigen is unknown. Mismatch with germline at one junction end may stem from a read error.

The chain employs TRBV5-1 and TRBJ2-2; 7 bases match TRBD1. This clonotype was sampled from an adult woman who had mild COVID-19 (a few samples of this study predate the infection). Cell type and time point are not known. Sequencing was done on a sample of PBMCs or a T cell subset sorted from them (not recorded which). The CDR3 sequence is CASSLPGGNTGEMFF. The CDR3 nucleotides are TGCGCCAGCAGCTTGCCAGGGGGTAACACCGGGGAGATGTTTTTT.